The 27 T cell receptor beta chains presented below share a single source sample, sequenced in a study of CD8 T cells in ankylosing spondylitis. TCRdb analysed the 5' RACE reads with MiXCR anew, one entry per CDR3 protein. The sample lists some 40,000 distinct CDR3 sequences; 10% were seen once. The sequencing sample was made of blood, either unsorted or a sorted T cell fraction (not recorded which). The receptors were sampled from a male donor with ankylosing spondylitis or in good health (not recorded which).

In this sample, this clonotype turned up many times. This chain connects TRBV11-3 to TRBJ2-5; 7 bases match TRBD2. This CDR3 comprises 15 residues. J gave up 5 bases and V 1 base, and 7 bases lay outside the gene matches. Germline V lookup: CDR1 SGHNT, CDR2 YENEEA. The CDR3 DNA reads as TGTGCCAGCAGCTTAGGGACTAGTATCATGGAGACCCAGTACTTC. Its protein product is CASSLGTSIMETQYF. The entire variable domain, with the rest obtained from reference TRBV11-3 and TRBJ2-5, is as follows: EAGVVQSPRYKIIEKKQPVAFWCNPISGHNTLYWYLQNLGQGPELLIRYENEEAVDDSQLPKDRFSAERLKGVDSTLKIQPAELGDSAVYLCASSLGTSIMETQYFGPGTRLLVL.

This clonotype was seen ten or more times. The genes are TRBV5-5 and TRBJ2-7; no clear D. CDR1 is SGHKS, CDR2 YYEKEE, per germline (reference sequence). V lost 6 bases to trimming and J lost 0 bases, with 25 bases between them. The CDR3 has 18 residues. The CDR3 spells CASTSFGSVNRGSYEQYF. As DNA, the CDR3 is TGTGCCAGCACCTCGTTTGGCAGCGTGAATCGCGGCTCCTACGAGCAGTACTTC.

Ten or more counts support this clonotype. The chain joins TRBV5-1 to TRBJ1-2; D may be TRBD1 (5 bases). CDR1 is SGHRS, CDR2 YFSETQ, per germline. V lost 0 bases and J 8 bases, leaving 17 bases between the germline ends. This CDR3 comprises 15 residues. The DNA of the CDR3 is TGCGCCAGCAGCTTGGGCCCCCTGCAGGGATCCGGCTACACCTTC. Protein: CASSLGPLQGSGYTF.

At least ten counts were recorded for this clonotype. This chain links TRBV7-2 with TRBJ1-4, with 8 bases fitting TRBD1. CDR3 length: 14 amino acids. V lost 7 bases to trimming and J lost 3 bases; unmatched junction nucleotides: 4. Germline-derived CDR1 and CDR2 are SGHTA and FQGNSA. The CDR3 protein is CASNPGQANEKLFF. CDR3 sequence (DNA): TGTGCCAGCAACCCGGGACAGGCTAATGAAAAACTGTTTTTT. Full variable domain (missing parts from reference TRBV7-2 and TRBJ1-4): GAGVSQSPSNKVTEKGKDVELRCDPISGHTALYWYRQSLGQGLEFLIYFQGNSAPDKSGLPSDRFSAERTGGSVSTLTIQRTQQEDSAVYLCASNPGQANEKLFFGSGTQLSVL.

This clonotype was seen many times. The rearrangement uses TRBV12-3 or TRBV12-4 and TRBJ2-2, with 7 bases fitting TRBD2. V shed 3 bases, J shed 5 bases, and the junction held 9 bases outside the gene matches. The CDR3 runs 16 residues. The CDR3 nucleotides read TGTGCCAGCAGTTTGAGATGGCAGGGAGGGACCGGGGAGCTGTTTTTT. Its translation: CASSLRWQGGTGELFF.

This clonotype was seen many times. The J gene is TRBJ2-7, the V gene TRBV20-1; 11 bases fit TRBD2. This CDR3 has 15 amino acids. V dropped 0 bases and J dropped 3; count of bases not matched to a gene: 4. CDR1 is DFQATT and CDR2 is SNEGSKA in the germline V gene (reference sequence). In DNA, the CDR3 is TGCAGTGCTAGAGATTTTGGGACTAGCGGCTACGAGCAGTACTTC. It yields the protein CSARDFGTSGYEQYF.

This clonotype was seen repeatedly, ten times or more. The V gene is TRBV4-3, the J gene TRBJ2-2; D gene uncertain. The CDR3 length is 12 residues. V lost 0 bases, J lost 7 bases, and 3 bases lay in between. Germline V gene data show CDR1 as LGHNA and CDR2 as YSLEER. The CDR3 here is CASSQDFGELFF. DNA for the CDR3: TGCGCCAGCAGCCAAGATTTCGGGGAGCTGTTTTTT.

This clonotype was counted many times. The chain uses TRBV6-5 and TRBJ2-7; D is possibly TRBD2 (6 bases). Germline CDR1 reads MNHEY; CDR2 reads SVGAGI. Trimming cost V 2 bases and J 2 bases, with 10 bases left between them. The CDR3 sequence is 14 residues long. CDR3 protein: CASSYLSGTYEQYF. In DNA form, the CDR3 reads TGTGCCAGCAGTTACCTTAGCGGCACCTACGAGCAGTACTTC.

The chain recombines TRBV20-1 with TRBJ2-7; 9 positions agree with TRBD2. From germline, CDR1 is DFQATT and CDR2 SNEGSKA (reference sequence). The CDR3 is 17 residues long. V lost 5 bases and J lost 6; bases outside the gene matches: 20. The CDR3 region is CSAARLAGAPGGSEQYF. As DNA, the CDR3 is TGCAGTGCTGCTCGGTTAGCGGGAGCTCCTGGAGGTTCCGAGCAGTACTTC.

The chain uses TRBV11-2 and TRBJ2-3, with 9 bases matching TRBD2. The junction had 20 bases not matched to a gene; V was cut back by 0 bases and J by 4 bases. Germline V gene lookup returns CDR1 SGHAT and CDR2 FQNNGV. This CDR3 is 21 amino acids long. CDR3 sequence: CASSLDPAARGRASGSDTQYF. The CDR3 nucleotides are TGTGCCAGCAGCTTAGACCCCGCGGCCCGCGGGAGGGCCTCGGGCTCAGATACGCAGTATTTT.

This clonotype has at least ten counts. The chain is built from TRBV5-1 and TRBJ2-1, with TRBD2 identical over 10 bases. Trimming at V came to 1 base and at J to 0 bases, leaving 1 base not matched to a gene. The germline V gene has CDR1 SGHRS and CDR2 YFSETQ. This CDR3 has 16 amino acids. The CDR3 sequence is CASSLSSGSSYNEQFF. As DNA, the CDR3 is TGCGCCAGCAGCTTGTCTAGCGGGAGCTCCTACAATGAGCAGTTCTTC.

The table lists this clonotype with many counts. The rearrangement links TRBV14 to TRBJ2-4, with D perhaps matching TRBD1 or TRBD2 (5 bases each). Trimming left V 4 bases short and J 6 bases short, with 13 bases between. CDR1 is SGHDN, CDR2 FVKESK, per germline. The CDR3 contains 14 residues. CDR3 sequence reads: CASSPLGPGNIQYF. The CDR3 DNA sequence: TGTGCCAGCAGCCCATTGGGACCAGGAAACATTCAGTACTTC. Looking up the rest from reference TRBV14 and TRBJ2-4 gives the full variable domain: EAGVTQFPSHSVIEKGQTVTLRCDPISGHDNLYWYRRVMGKEIKFLLHFVKESKQDESGMPNNRFLAERTGGTYSTLKVQPAELEDSGVYFCASSPLGPGNIQYFGAGTRLSVL.

This clonotype came up many times. This chain uses TRBV4-1 with TRBJ1-6; 9 nucleotides line up with TRBD1. The CDR3 runs 16 residues. V dropped 3 bases and J dropped 9; count of bases not matched to a gene: 9. Germline CDR1 MGHRA, CDR2 YSYEKL. The CDR3, as DNA: TGCGCCAGCAGCCAGACCGGGACAGGGTTTTCTTCACCCCTCCACTTT. It translates to CASSQTGTGFSSPLHF.

This clonotype was detected ten times or more. The rearrangement uses TRBV5-1 and TRBJ1-1; no reliable D call. The CDR3 consists of 14 residues. Trimming took off 1 base at V and 4 bases at J, with 11 bases between the two ends. Germline lookup yields CDR1 SGHRS and CDR2 YFSETQ. Here the CDR3 DNA reads TGCGCCAGCAGCTTGATGGGAGGAGGCACTGAAGCTTTCTTT. It translates to CASSLMGGGTEAFF.

The V and J genes are TRBV5-6 and TRBJ2-7, with D tentatively TRBD1 (5 bases). The V gene's germline CDR1 is SGHDT and CDR2 YYEEEE. The CDR3 is made up of 14 amino acids. V was clipped by 2 bases and J by 4 bases, with 13 bases between them. CDR3 sequence: CASSFSGARYEQYF. CDR3 bases: TGTGCCAGCAGCTTTAGTGGGGCGCGGTACGAGCAGTACTTC.

The chain recombines TRBV30 with TRBJ1-2; tentatively, D is TRBD1 (6 bases). Germline CDR1 GTSNPN, CDR2 SVGIG (reference sequence). The CDR3 consists of 14 residues. CDR3 region: CAAAGTFFNYGYTF. DNA for the CDR3: TGTGCAGCGGCCGGGACATTTTTTAACTATGGCTACACCTTC.

A note on this clonotype: A read error may explain this, as a much larger clone is one base away. The J gene is TRBJ2-1, the V gene TRBV23-1, with no clear D. TRBV23-1 is known as an ORF, though its function is uncertain. This CDR3 comprises 13 residues. The germline V and J ends were trimmed by 2 bases and 10 bases, with 12 bases remaining between them. The CDR3, as DNA: TGCGCCAGCAGTCAAGCTCCAGAGCCAGAGCAGTTCTTC. It encodes CASSQAPEPEQFF.

CDR3 nucleotides: TGCAGTGCTCCCATTGCGAAGACAGATACGCAGTATTTT. As protein: CSAPIAKTDTQYF. The rearrangement joins TRBV20-1 to TRBJ2-3; D unresolved. The CDR3 extends over 13 amino acids. Trimming shortened V by 5 bases and J by 3 bases, and 12 bases separated the two germline ends. Germline assignment: CDR1 DFQATT and CDR2 SNEGSKA (reference sequence).

Comments on this clonotype: A clone one base away is much larger, so this may be a read error. The V gene is TRBV4-2, the J gene TRBJ2-7; D remains unclear. Germline assignment: CDR1 LGHNA and CDR2 YNFKEQ. The CDR3 has 15 amino acids. Trimming shortened V by 4 bases and J by 3 bases, and 16 bases separated the two germline ends. The CDR3 is CASSPGIVAYYEQYF. The CDR3 coding sequence is TGTGCCAGCAGCCCTGGGATCGTCGCTTACTACGAGCAGTACTTC.

This clonotype was seen a handful of times. The chain recombines TRBV28 with TRBJ2-7; no definite D call. Trimming pared 8 bases from V and 0 bases from J, leaving 8 bases between. In germline, CDR1 is MDHEN, CDR2 SYDVKM. The CDR3 length is 12 residues. The CDR3 DNA sequence: TGTGCCAGCCAGGTTAGCTCCTACGAGCAGTACTTC. Encoded protein: CASQVSSYEQYF.

This clonotype was counted ten times or more. The chain uses TRBV6-1 and TRBJ2-7; D is unresolved. CDR3 size: 12 residues. V lost 5 bases and J lost 4, with 9 bases in between. Per germline, CDR1 MNHNS and CDR2 SASEGT. The CDR3 nucleotides read TGTGCCAGCAGTCCGTCGTCTTACGAGCAGTACTTC. As protein: CASSPSSYEQYF.

There are a few counts of this clonotype. This chain joins TRBV6-5 and TRBJ2-7; D is ambiguous. CDR3 size: 15 residues. Germline V gene sequence: CDR1 MNHEY, CDR2 SVGAGI. Trimming shortened V by 0 bases and J by 0 bases, and 9 bases separated the two germline ends. CDR3 DNA sequence: TGTGCCAGCAGTTACTCGAACCCCGACTCCTACGAGCAGTACTTC. It encodes CASSYSNPDSYEQYF.

This clonotype was detected many times. The V and J genes are TRBV18 and TRBJ2-2; 10 positions match TRBD1. Per germline, CDR1 KGHSH and CDR2 LQKENI. The CDR3 is 15 amino acids. Germline trimming cut 3 bases from V and 4 bases from J; bases unmatched to any gene: 2. The CDR3 coding sequence is TGTGCCAGCTCACCGGGGACAGGGGCCACCGGGGAGCTGTTTTTT. This codes for CASSPGTGATGELFF.

By its share, this clonotype is medium-sized. CDR3 region: CASSKDVTPNEQFF. CDR3 DNA sequence: TGTGCCAGCTCTAAGGACGTTACCCCAAATGAGCAGTTCTTC. The chain couples TRBV7-9 to TRBJ2-1, with D unclear. The CDR3 totals 14 residues. Deletions cut 8 bases from V and 7 bases from J, with 18 bases between. Germline CDR1 and CDR2: SEHNR and FQNEAQ (reference sequence).

Many counts were recorded for this clonotype. The V and J genes are TRBV29-1 and TRBJ2-5, with 9 nucleotides matching TRBD1. With V trimmed by 4 bases and J by 2 bases, 5 bases remained unmatched. From germline, CDR1 is SQVTM and CDR2 ANQGSEA. There are 14 residues in the CDR3. The CDR3 DNA sequence: TGCAGCGTTGCCGGGACAGGGAATCAAGAGACCCAGTACTTC. Protein product: CSVAGTGNQETQYF.

This chain links TRBV20-1 with TRBJ2-3; TRBD2 aligns across 9 bases. CDR3 length: 14 residues. The ends lost 3 bases at V and 2 bases at J; junction bases unmatched: 3. Per germline, CDR1 DFQATT and CDR2 SNEGSKA (reference sequence). This CDR3 is CSASSSGTTDTQYF. Here the CDR3 DNA reads TGCAGTGCTAGTTCTAGCGGGACCACAGATACGCAGTATTTT.

This clonotype was recorded at least ten times. The rearrangement joins TRBV21-1 to TRBJ2-1; the table calls TRBD1, which could not be checked here. TRBV21-1 is shown as a pseudogene. The CDR3 is made up of 14 amino acids. CDR3 sequence reads: CAGLNSGAYNEQFF. The CDR3 DNA reads TGTGCCGGCCTTAACTCAGGGGCTTACAATGAGCAGTTCTTC.